This T cell receptor beta chain was found in a study of cytomegalovirus exposure and HLA in healthy donors. For the study at large: The study placed approximately 78% of its roughly 430 genotyped donors in the Caucasian-associated ancestry cluster. Study-wide points: Analyzed later, association rates of TCRs varied across HLA loci, with DRB1 most and HLA-C fewest. The study recorded 164 TCR beta chains that were cytomegalovirus-associated.

Use of 60 Vbeta and 13 Jbeta primers characterized the PCR. Method: immunoSEQ multiplex PCR; TCRdb's copy keeps in-frame clones and lacks some. The data show tens of thousands of clones, roughly three quarters seen once. With regard to this clone: Its antigen is undetermined.

Donors showed nominal health when sampled, although they likely had unrecorded immune exposures. The sample was PBMCs. This TCR was sampled from a woman aged 35 to 49 in good health and CMV-seronegative.

The CDR3 DNA is TGTGCCAGCAGGCCCGGGACAGGGTCCTACACTGAAGCTTTCTTT. It translates to CASRPGTGSYTEAFF. This sequence joins TRBV25-1 and TRBJ1-1; TRBD1 matches at 9 bases. V was clipped by 6 bases and J by 3 bases; unmatched bases: 8. Germline assignment: CDR1 MGHDK and CDR2 SYGVNS. The CDR3 consists of 15 residues. Looking up the rest from reference TRBV25-1 and TRBJ1-1 gives the full variable domain: EADIYQTPRYLVIGTGKKITLECSQTMGHDKMYWYQQDPGMELHLIHYSYGVNSTEKGDLSSESTVSRIRTEHFPLTLESARPSHTSQYLCASRPGTGSYTEAFFGQGTRLTVV.